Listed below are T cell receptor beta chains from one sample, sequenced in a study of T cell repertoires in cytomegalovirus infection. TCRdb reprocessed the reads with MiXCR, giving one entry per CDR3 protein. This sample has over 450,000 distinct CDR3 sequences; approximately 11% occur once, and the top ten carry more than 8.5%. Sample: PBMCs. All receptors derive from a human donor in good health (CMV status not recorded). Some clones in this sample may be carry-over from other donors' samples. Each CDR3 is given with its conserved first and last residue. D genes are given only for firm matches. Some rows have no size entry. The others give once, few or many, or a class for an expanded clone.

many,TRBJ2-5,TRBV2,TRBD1,CASRSEQGAVDQYF,TGTGCCAGCAGATCGGAACAGGGGGCTGTAGACCAGTACTTC
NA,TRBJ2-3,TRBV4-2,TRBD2,CASSQSHPPTSGNTDTQYF,TGTGCCAGCAGCCAAAGCCACCCTCCGACTAGCGGGAACACAGATACGCAGTATTTT
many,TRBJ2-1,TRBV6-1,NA,CASSEAGAGSYNEQFF,TGTGCCAGCAGTGAAGCAGGGGCGGGGAGTTACAATGAGCAGTTCTTC
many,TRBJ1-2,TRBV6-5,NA,CASSYSSGGTYGYTF,TGTGCCAGCAGTTACTCGAGTGGGGGGACCTATGGCTACACCTTC
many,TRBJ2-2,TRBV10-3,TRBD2,CAISQLAITGELFF,TGTGCCATCAGCCAACTAGCGATCACCGGGGAGCTGTTTTTT
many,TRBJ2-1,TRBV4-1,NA,CASSQRSGGSYNEQFF,TGCGCCAGCAGCCAACGTAGCGGAGGGTCCTACAATGAGCAGTTCTTC
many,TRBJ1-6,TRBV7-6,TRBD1,CASSSTGAYNSPLHF,TGTGCCAGCAGCTCGACAGGGGCGTATAATTCACCCCTCCACTTT
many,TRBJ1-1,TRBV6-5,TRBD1,CASSGTGSTEAFF,TGTGCCAGCAGTGGGACAGGCTCCACTGAAGCTTTCTTT
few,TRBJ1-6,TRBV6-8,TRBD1,CASGRQGYNSPLHF,TGTGCCAGCGGGAGACAGGGGTATAATTCACCCCTCCACTTT
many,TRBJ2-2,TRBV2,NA,CASSVGPTNTGELFF,TGTGCCAGCAGTGTCGGTCCCACGAACACCGGGGAGCTGTTTTTT
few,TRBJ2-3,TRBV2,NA,CASKLATDTQYF,TGTGCCAGCAAACTAGCAACAGATACGCAGTATTTT
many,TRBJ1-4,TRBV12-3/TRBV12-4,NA,CASSPLGGLGNEKLFF,TGTGCCAGCAGTCCCCTGGGGGGGTTGGGGAATGAAAAACTGTTTTTT
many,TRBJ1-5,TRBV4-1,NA,CASSQGHRLGNQPQHF,TGCGCCAGCAGCCAAGGCCACCGCCTGGGCAATCAGCCCCAGCATTTT
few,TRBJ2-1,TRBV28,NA,CASSMRGYNEQFF,TGTGCCAGCAGTATGAGAGGCTACAATGAGCAGTTCTTC
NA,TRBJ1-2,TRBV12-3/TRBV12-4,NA,CASSLPPGSGYTF,TGTGCCAGCAGTTTACCTCCGGGATCTGGCTACACCTTC
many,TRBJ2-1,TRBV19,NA,CASSIGSRGNEQFF,TGTGCCAGTAGTATAGGTTCCCGGGGGAATGAGCAGTTCTTC
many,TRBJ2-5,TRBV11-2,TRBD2,CASSLVGAGATETQYF,TGTGCCAGCAGCTTAGTAGGAGCGGGAGCGACAGAGACCCAGTACTTC
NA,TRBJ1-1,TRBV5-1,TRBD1,CASSWTDRGMNTEAFF,TGCGCCAGCAGCTGGACGGACAGGGGGATGAACACTGAAGCTTTCTTT
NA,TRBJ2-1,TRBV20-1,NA,CSASPSNNEQFF,TGCAGTGCTAGTCCATCCAACAATGAGCAGTTCTTC
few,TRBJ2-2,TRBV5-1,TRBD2,CASSLDLAANTGELFF,TGCGCCAGCAGCTTGGATCTAGCGGCAAACACCGGGGAGCTGTTTTTT
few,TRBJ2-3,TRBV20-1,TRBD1,CSARQGHSTDTQYF,TGCAGTGCTCGACAGGGCCACAGCACAGATACGCAGTATTTT
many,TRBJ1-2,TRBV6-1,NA,CASRTGGSYGYTF,TGTGCCAGCAGGACAGGCGGTTCATATGGCTACACCTTC
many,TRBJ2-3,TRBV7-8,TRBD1,CASSFPGHRTGGYGTSTDTQYF,TGTGCCAGCAGCTTTCCCGGTCACCGGACAGGGGGATACGGCACTAGCACAGATACGCAGTATTTT